This T cell receptor beta chain was identified during a study of lymphopenia after photon versus proton radiotherapy. The study, taken as a whole, reports: Post-nadir TCR diversity decline inversely tracked overall survival among those who died. Photon-treated patients lost naive T cells and TCR diversity; proton-treated stayed stable. After the lymphocyte nadir, photon-treated repertoires showed oligoclonal expansion, especially of CD8+ Temra cells.

On this clone: What it binds is not known.

Produced via immunoSEQ multiplex PCR; TCRdb's table is partial and in-frame only. The table has tens of thousands of clones, around four fifths seen once. This TCR was recovered from a man aged 55-75 years with pancreatic cancer. The specimen comprised peripheral blood, sampled from a patient treated with proton-based radiotherapy.

The CDR3 bases are TGTGCCAGCAGCTTAGGGGGGACTAGCAGCTACGAGCAGTACTTC. Its translation is CASSLGGTSSYEQYF. V and J are TRBV11-3 and TRBJ2-7, with TRBD2 matching over 9 bases. This CDR3 has 15 amino acids. J lost 3 bases, V lost 1 base, and 4 bases had no gene match. CDR1 and CDR2 from the germline V gene are SGHNT and YENEEA.